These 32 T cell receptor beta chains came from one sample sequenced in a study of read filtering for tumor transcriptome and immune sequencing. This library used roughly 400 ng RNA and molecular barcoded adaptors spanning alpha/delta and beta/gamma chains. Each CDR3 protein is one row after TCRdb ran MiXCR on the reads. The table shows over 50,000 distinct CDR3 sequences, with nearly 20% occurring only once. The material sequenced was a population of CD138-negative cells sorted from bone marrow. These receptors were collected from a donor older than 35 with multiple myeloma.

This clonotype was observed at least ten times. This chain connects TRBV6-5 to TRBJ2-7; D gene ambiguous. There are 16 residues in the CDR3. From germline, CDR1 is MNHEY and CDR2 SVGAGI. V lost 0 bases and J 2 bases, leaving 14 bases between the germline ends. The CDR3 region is CASSYSNILPAYEQYF. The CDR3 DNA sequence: TGTGCCAGCAGTTACTCGAATATCCTCCCGGCCTACGAGCAGTACTTC.

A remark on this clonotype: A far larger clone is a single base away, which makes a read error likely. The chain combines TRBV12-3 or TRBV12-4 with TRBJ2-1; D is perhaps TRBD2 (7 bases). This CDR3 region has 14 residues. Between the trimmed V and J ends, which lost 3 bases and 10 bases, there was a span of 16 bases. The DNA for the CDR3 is TGTGCCAGCAGTTTCGGGGGAGGGGGGGAGGAGCAGTTCTTC. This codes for CASSFGGGGEEQFF.

DNA of the CDR3: TGTGCCAGCAGCATTGGACAGGAGGGAACCGGGGAGCTGTTTTTT. Encoded protein: CASSIGQEGTGELFF. The chain uses TRBV11-2 and TRBJ2-2, with D perhaps matching TRBD1 (7 bases). V lost 5 bases and J 5 bases, leaving 15 bases between the germline ends. In germline, CDR1 is SGHAT, CDR2 FQNNGV. The CDR3 runs to 15 residues. Looking up the rest from reference TRBV11-2 and TRBJ2-2 gives the full variable domain: EAGVAQSPRYKIIEKRQSVAFWCNPISGHATLYWYQQILGQGPKLLIQFQNNGVVDDSQLPKDRFSAERLKGVDSTLKIQPAKLEDSAVYLCASSIGQEGTGELFFGEGSRLTVL.

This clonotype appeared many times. Written as DNA, the CDR3 is TGTGCCAGCAGCTTAACGGGGGCCAGCGTCGAGCAGTACTTC. This translates into CASSLTGASVEQYF. The V call is TRBV13, the J call TRBJ2-7; D could derive from TRBD1 or TRBD2 (6 bases each). Looked up from germline, CDR1 is PRHDT and CDR2 is FYEKMQ (reference sequence). V lost 2 bases, J lost 6 bases, and 14 bases lay in between. The CDR3 spans 14 residues.

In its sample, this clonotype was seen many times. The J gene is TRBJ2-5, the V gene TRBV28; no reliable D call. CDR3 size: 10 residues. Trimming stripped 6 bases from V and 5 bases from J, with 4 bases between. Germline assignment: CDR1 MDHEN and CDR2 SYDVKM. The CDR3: CASSPETQYF. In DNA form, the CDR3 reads TGTGCCAGCAGCCCCGAGACCCAGTACTTC.

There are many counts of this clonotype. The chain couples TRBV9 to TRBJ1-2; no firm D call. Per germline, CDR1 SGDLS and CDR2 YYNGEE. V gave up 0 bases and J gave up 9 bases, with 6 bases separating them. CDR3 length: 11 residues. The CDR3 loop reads CASSVAFRYTF. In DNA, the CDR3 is TGTGCCAGCAGCGTAGCGTTCCGCTACACCTTC.

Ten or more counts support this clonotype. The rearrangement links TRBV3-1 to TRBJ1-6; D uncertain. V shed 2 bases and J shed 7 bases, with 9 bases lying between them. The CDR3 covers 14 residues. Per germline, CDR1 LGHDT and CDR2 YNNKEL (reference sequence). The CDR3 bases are TGTGCCAGCAGCCAAAGAAACCTGAATTCACCCCTCCACTTT. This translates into CASSQRNLNSPLHF.

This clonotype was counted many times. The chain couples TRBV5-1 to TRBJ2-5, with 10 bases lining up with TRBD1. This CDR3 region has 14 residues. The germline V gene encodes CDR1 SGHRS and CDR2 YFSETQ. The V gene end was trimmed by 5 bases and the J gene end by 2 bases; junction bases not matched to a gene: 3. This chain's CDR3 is CASRRGQGQETQYF. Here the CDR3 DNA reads TGCGCCAGCAGGAGGGGACAGGGGCAAGAGACCCAGTACTTC.

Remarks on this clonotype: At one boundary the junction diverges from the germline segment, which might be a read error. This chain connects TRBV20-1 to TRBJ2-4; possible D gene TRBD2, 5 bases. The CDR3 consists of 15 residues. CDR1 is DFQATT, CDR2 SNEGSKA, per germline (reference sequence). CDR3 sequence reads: CSARNAGVAKDIQYF. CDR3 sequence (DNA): TGCAGTGCTAGAAATGCCGGGGTAGCCAAAGACATTCAGTACTTC.

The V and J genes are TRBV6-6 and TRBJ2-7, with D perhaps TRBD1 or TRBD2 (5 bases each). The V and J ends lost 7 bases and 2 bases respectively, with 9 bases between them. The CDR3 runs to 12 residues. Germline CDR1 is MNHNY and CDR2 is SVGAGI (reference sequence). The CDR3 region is CASTQGAYEQYF. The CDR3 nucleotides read TGTGCCAGCACGCAGGGAGCCTACGAGCAGTACTTC.

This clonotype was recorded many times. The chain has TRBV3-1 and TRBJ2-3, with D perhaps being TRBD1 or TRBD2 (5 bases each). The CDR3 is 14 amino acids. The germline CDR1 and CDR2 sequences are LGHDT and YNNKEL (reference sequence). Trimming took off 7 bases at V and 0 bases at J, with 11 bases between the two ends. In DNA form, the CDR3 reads TGTGCCAGCAACACCGGGACGAGCACAGATACGCAGTATTTT. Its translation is CASNTGTSTDTQYF.

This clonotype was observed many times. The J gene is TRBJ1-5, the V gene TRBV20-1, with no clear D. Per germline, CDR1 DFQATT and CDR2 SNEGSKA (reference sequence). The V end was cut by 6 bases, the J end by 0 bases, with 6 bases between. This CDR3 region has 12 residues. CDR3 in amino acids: CSAPSSNQPQHF. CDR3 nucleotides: TGCAGTGCCCCGAGTAGCAATCAGCCCCAGCATTTT.

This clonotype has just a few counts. The CDR3 region has the DNA TGTGCCACCTCGCCTGGCGGCCCGGGGAGGACTGAAGCTTTCTTT. It encodes CATSPGGPGRTEAFF. The chain carries TRBV10-3 and TRBJ1-1; no clear D. The CDR3 length is 15 residues. Trimming cost V 10 bases and J 5 bases, with 23 bases left between them. Germline V gives CDR1 ENHRY, CDR2 SYGVKD.

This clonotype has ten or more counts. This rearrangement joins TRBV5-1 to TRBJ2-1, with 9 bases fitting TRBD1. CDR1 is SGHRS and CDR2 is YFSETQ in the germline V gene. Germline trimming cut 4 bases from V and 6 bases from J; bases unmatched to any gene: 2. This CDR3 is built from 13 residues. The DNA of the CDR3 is TGCGCCAGCAGCCCGACAGGGGGCAATGAGCAGTTCTTC. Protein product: CASSPTGGNEQFF.

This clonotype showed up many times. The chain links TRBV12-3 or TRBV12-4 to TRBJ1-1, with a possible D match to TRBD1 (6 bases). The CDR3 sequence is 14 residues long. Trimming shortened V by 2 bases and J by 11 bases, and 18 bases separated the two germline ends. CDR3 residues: CASSLKRTGRRAFF. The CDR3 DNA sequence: TGTGCCAGCAGTTTAAAACGAACAGGGAGGAGGGCTTTCTTT.

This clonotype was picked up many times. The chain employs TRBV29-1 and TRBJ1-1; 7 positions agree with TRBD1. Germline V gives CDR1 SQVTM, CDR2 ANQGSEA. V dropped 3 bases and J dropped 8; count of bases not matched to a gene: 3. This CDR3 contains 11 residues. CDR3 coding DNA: TGCAGCGTTGATCGGGGACAGGAAGCTTTCTTT. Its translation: CSVDRGQEAFF.

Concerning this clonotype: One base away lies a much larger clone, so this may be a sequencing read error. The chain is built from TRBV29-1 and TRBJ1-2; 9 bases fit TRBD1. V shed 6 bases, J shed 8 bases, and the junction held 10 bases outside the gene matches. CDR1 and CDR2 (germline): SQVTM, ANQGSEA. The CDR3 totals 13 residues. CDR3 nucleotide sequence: TGCAGCGTGGGGAAAGACAGGGGGTTCGGCTACACCTTC. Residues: CSVGKDRGFGYTF.

As DNA, the CDR3 is TGCGCCAGCAGCGTTTCTCTCTTGGGCGAGCAGTACTTC. Amino acid sequence: CASSVSLLGEQYF. This chain connects TRBV5-1 to TRBJ2-7, with no clear D. There are 13 residues in the CDR3. In germline, CDR1 is SGHRS, CDR2 YFSETQ. Deletions cut 4 bases from V and 6 bases from J, with 14 bases between.

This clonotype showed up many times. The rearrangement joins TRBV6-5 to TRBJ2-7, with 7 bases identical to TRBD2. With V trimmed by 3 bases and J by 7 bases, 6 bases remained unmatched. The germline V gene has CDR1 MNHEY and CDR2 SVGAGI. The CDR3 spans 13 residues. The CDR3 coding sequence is TGTGCCAGCAGTTATTCGGGGGGATGGGAGCAGTACTTC. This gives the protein CASSYSGGWEQYF.

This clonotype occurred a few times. CDR3 protein: CASSLGHLGGLEDTQYF. Here the CDR3 DNA reads TGTGCCAGCAGCTTGGGCCATCTCGGGGGGCTGGAAGATACGCAGTATTTT. V and J are TRBV5-4 and TRBJ2-3; tentative D call: TRBD2 (7 bases). The V gene lost 0 bases and the J gene lost 5 bases, with 19 bases spanning the gap. The germline gives CDR1 SGHNT, CDR2 YYREEE (reference sequence). The CDR3 length is 17 residues.

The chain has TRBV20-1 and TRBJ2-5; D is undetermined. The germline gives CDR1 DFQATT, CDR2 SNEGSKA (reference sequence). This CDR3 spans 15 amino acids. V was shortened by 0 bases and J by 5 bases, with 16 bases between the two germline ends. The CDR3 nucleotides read TGCAGTGCTAGAGATTCTGGCCGCATGGGGGAGACCCAGTACTTC. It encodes CSARDSGRMGETQYF.

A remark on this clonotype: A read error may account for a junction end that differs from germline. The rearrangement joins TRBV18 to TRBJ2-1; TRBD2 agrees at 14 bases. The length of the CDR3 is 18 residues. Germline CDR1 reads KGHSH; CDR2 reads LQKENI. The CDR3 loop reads CAGSPVPGLAGAYNGQFF. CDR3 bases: TGTGCCGGCTCACCAGTCCCGGGACTAGCGGGAGCGTACAATGGGCAGTTCTTC.

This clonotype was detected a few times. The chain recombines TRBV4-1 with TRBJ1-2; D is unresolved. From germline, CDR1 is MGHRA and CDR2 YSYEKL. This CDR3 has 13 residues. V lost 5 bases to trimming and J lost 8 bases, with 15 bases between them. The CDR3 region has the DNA TGCGCCAGCAGCTTAGACCCGAACGCAGGCTACACCTTC. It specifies CASSLDPNAGYTF.

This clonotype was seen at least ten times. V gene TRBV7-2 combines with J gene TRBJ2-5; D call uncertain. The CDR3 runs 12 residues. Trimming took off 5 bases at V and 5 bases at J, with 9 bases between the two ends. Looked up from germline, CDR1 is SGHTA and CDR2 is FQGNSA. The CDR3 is CASSPRSETQYF. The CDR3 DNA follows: TGTGCCAGCAGCCCAAGGTCTGAGACCCAGTACTTC.

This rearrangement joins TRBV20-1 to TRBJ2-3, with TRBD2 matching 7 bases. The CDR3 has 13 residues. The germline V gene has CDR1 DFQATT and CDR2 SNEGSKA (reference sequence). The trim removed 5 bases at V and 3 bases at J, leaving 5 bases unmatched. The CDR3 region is CSAEGSGTDTQYF. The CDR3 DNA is TGCAGTGCTGAGGGTAGCGGGACAGATACGCAGTATTTT.

The DNA for the CDR3 is TGTGCCAGCAGTTACTCGGGACTAGCGGGAACCTACGAGCAGTACTTC. Its translation is CASSYSGLAGTYEQYF. The chain links TRBV6-5 to TRBJ2-7; 13 positions match TRBD2. The CDR3 loop spans 16 amino acids. CDR1 is MNHEY, CDR2 SVGAGI, per germline. The trim removed 0 bases at V and 2 bases at J, leaving 1 base unmatched.

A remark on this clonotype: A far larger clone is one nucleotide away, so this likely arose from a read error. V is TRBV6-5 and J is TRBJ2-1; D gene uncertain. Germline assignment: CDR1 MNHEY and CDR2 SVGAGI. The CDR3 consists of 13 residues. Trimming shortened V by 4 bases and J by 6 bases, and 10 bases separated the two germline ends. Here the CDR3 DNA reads TGTGCCAGCAGTTCGGGCGGCTCCAATGAGCAGTTCTTC. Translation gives CASSSGGSNEQFF.

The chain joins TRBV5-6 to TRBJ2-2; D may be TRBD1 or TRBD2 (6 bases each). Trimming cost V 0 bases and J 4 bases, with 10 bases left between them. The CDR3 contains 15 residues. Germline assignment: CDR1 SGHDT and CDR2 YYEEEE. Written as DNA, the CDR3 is TGTGCCAGCAGCTTGGAGCCGGGGGCCACCGGGGAGCTGTTTTTT. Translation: CASSLEPGATGELFF.

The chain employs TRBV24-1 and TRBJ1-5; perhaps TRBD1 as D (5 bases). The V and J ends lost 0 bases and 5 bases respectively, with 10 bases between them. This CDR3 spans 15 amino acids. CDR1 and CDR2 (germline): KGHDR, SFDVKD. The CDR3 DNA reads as TGTGCCACCAGTGATTTGGGGGCCGGCGATCAGCCCCAGCATTTT. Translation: CATSDLGAGDQPQHF.

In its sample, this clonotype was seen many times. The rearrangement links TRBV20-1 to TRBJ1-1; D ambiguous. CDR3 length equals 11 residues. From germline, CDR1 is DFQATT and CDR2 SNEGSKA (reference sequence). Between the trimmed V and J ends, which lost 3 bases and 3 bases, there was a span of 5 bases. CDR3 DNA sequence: TGCAGTGCTAGCGGATACACTGAAGCTTTCTTT. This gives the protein CSASGYTEAFF.

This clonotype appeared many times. CDR3 DNA: TGCAGTGCTAGAGGAGCCCCGACAGGGAATGAAAAACTGTTTTTT. It is translated as CSARGAPTGNEKLFF. The rearrangement joins TRBV20-1 to TRBJ1-4; 7 bases line up with TRBD1. Germline loops: CDR1 DFQATT, CDR2 SNEGSKA (reference sequence). V was clipped by 1 base and J by 5 bases; unmatched bases: 7. The CDR3 is 15 amino acids.

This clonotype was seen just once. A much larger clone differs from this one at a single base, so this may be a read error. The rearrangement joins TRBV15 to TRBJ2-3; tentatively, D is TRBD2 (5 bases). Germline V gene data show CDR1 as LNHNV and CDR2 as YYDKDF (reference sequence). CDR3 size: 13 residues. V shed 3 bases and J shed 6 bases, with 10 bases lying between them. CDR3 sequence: CATSSLGGDTQYF. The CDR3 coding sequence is TGTGCCACCAGCAGCTTAGGAGGTGATACGCAGTATTTT.